This T cell receptor beta chain was observed in a study of beta chain features in type 1 diabetes. About the research overall: Healthy donors resembled patients in age, gender and cell yields. The study's findings and limits: Researchers cautioned that cDNA sequencing could over-represent cells with high TCR expression. The influence of HLA type on TCRB rearrangement stayed undetermined. Moderately but significantly shorter TCRB CDR3s were found in Type 1 diabetes patients in all four CD4+ subsets.

The CDR3 totals 15 residues. Trimming removed 7 bases from V and 1 base from J, with 15 bases in between. Germline V gene data show CDR1 as MDHEN and CDR2 as SYDVKM. This clone has a handful of counts. Its antigen is not known. What was sequenced were expressed TCRB transcripts, since all of the isolated RNA had been reverse transcribed. Sequencing was performed with immunoSEQ multiplex PCR; in TCRdb, only in-frame clones are kept and a portion is missing. The table has 550,000 to 850,000 clones, roughly 13% seen once. This sequence originates from a man between 18 and 29 years old with type 1 diabetes. Input material: naive CD4+ T cells from blood. V gene TRBV28 combines with J gene TRBJ2-3; D possibly matches TRBD1 or TRBD2 (5 bases each). CDR3: CASINRDRRTDTQYF. CDR3 DNA sequence: TGTGCCAGCATTAACCGGGACCGCCGCACAGATACGCAGTATTTT.